Listed below are T cell receptor beta chains from one sample, sequenced in a study of T cells in Graves' hyperthyroidism and ophthalmopathy. TCRdb fed the multiplex PCR reads into MiXCR, producing one record per CDR3 protein. The data hold more than 500,000 distinct CDR3 sequences, with 16% observed a single time. Material: blood. These receptors were obtained from a woman between 25 and 40 years old with Graves' hyperthyroidism. The CDR3 runs from the conserved cysteine through the conserved F or W. D genes are given only for firm matches. Rows may omit the clone size; those that give it use once, few, many or a size class.

>TRBV30|TRBD2|many|TRBJ2-2
CAWLRESHGELFF
TGTGCCTGGCTGCGGGAGAGTCACGGGGAGCTGTTTTTT
>TRBV25-1|TRBD1|many|TRBJ2-1
CASSEFTPGGNEQFF
TGTGCCAGCAGTGAATTCACGCCAGGGGGCAATGAGCAGTTCTTC
>TRBV12-3/TRBV12-4|TRBD2|many|TRBJ2-1
CASSLRTSGASSYNEQFF
TGTGCCAGCAGTTTAAGGACTAGCGGGGCAAGCTCCTACAATGAGCAGTTCTTC
>TRBV20-1|.|.|TRBJ2-3
CSARRLDTDTQYF
TGCAGTGCTAGGCGACTGGACACAGATACGCAGTATTTT
>TRBV11-2|TRBD1|many|TRBJ2-1
CASSFRTGALNEQFF
TGTGCCAGCAGCTTCAGGACAGGTGCATTGAATGAGCAGTTCTTC
>TRBV2|TRBD1|many|TRBJ1-1
CASSDQGQGNTEAFF
TGTGCCAGCAGTGACCAAGGACAGGGGAACACTGAAGCTTTCTTT
>TRBV5-5|.|many|TRBJ2-2
CASSWTDTGELFF
TGTGCCAGCAGCTGGACAGACACCGGGGAGCTGTTTTTT
>TRBV7-9|TRBD2|few|TRBJ2-7
CASSLGSGSREQYF
TGTGCCAGCAGCTTAGGTAGCGGGAGTAGGGAGCAGTACTTC
>TRBV28|.|many|TRBJ1-2
CASSTIGGEKNYGYTF
TGTGCCAGCAGTACAATCGGCGGGGAGAAAAACTATGGCTACACCTTC
>TRBV14|TRBD1|.|TRBJ1-2
CASSLTGVANGYTF
TGTGCCAGCAGCCTGACAGGGGTCGCGAATGGCTACACCTTC
>TRBV28|.|many|TRBJ2-5
CASSTRVDKGRETQYF
TGTGCCAGCAGTACCCGAGTAGACAAGGGTAGGGAGACCCAGTACTTC
>TRBV7-9|.|many|TRBJ2-3
CASSPMGVNTDTQYF
TGTGCCAGCAGCCCCATGGGGGTAAACACAGATACGCAGTATTTT
>TRBV20-1|.|.|TRBJ2-1
CSASPVHNEQFF
TGCAGTGCTAGCCCCGTTCACAATGAGCAGTTCTTC
>TRBV20-1|.|many|TRBJ2-1
CSARVGGFEYADSEQFF
TGCAGTGCTAGAGTAGGGGGGTTTGAGTATGCCGATAGTGAGCAGTTCTTC
>TRBV18|TRBD1|.|TRBJ1-2
CASSPQTGLGYTF
TGTGCCAGCTCACCACAGACAGGGTTGGGCTACACCTTC
>TRBV9|TRBD2|few|TRBJ2-1
CASRGGIDNEQFF
TGTGCCAGCAGGGGGGGGATAGACAATGAGCAGTTCTTC
>TRBV20-1|TRBD2|many|TRBJ2-1
CSAILAGNYNEQFF
TGCAGTGCTATACTAGCGGGAAACTACAATGAGCAGTTCTTC
>TRBV30|.|.|TRBJ2-5
CAWSWSVSEETQYF
TGTGCCTGGAGTTGGTCAGTTTCTGAAGAGACCCAGTACTTC
>TRBV28|TRBD1|many|TRBJ1-6
CASRQTPGTENSPLHF
TGTGCCAGCAGACAAACACCCGGGACAGAGAATTCACCCCTCCACTTT
>TRBV12-3/TRBV12-4|.|.|TRBJ2-3
CASSFPRADTQYF
TGTGCCAGCAGTTTCCCAAGGGCAGATACGCAGTATTTT
>TRBV5-5|TRBD2|few|TRBJ2-7
CASTEGGDEQYF
TGTGCCAGCACGGAGGGAGGGGACGAGCAGTACTTC
>TRBV7-9|.|many|TRBJ2-5
CASSPTTGKETQYF
TGTGCCAGCAGCCCTACTACAGGGAAAGAGACCCAGTACTTC
>TRBV10-3|.|many|TRBJ2-7
CAIRQDGYEQYF
TGTGCCATCAGGCAGGACGGGTACGAGCAGTACTTC
>TRBV6-2/TRBV6-3|.|many|TRBJ2-7
CASTGTEGYEQYF
TGTGCCAGCACCGGGACGGAAGGCTACGAGCAGTACTTC
>TRBV20-1|.|few|TRBJ1-3
CSAEGGTGNTIYF
TGCAGTGCAGAAGGGGGAACTGGAAACACCATATATTTT
>TRBV2|.|many|TRBJ2-3
CASLAADTQYF
TGTGCCAGCTTAGCGGCGGATACGCAGTATTTT
>TRBV19|.|.|TRBJ1-1
CASSAYGPLNTEAFF
TGTGCCAGTAGTGCCTACGGGCCGTTGAACACTGAAGCTTTCTTT
>TRBV5-5|.|.|TRBJ1-6
CASSRAGDSYEPLHF
TGTGCCAGCAGCCGAGCAGGAGACAGTTACGAACCCCTCCACTTT
>TRBV19|.|.|TRBJ2-2
CASSIAPGMVAGELFF
TGTGCCAGTAGTATCGCCCCAGGGATGGTGGCCGGGGAGCTGTTTTTT
>TRBV6-1|.|many|TRBJ2-7
CASSDGRDYEQYF
TGTGCCAGCAGTGACGGCAGGGACTACGAGCAGTACTTC
>TRBV3-1|TRBD2|many|TRBJ2-1
CASSQVFSGIHNEQFF
TGTGCCAGCAGCCAAGTATTTAGCGGGATTCACAATGAGCAGTTCTTC
>TRBV27|.|many|TRBJ2-5
CASSLSGGVGETQYF
TGTGCCAGCAGTTTATCGGGGGGCGTAGGAGAGACCCAGTACTTC
>TRBV24-1|.|many|TRBJ2-3
CATSDFNRPDTQYF
TGTGCCACCAGTGATTTTAATCGCCCAGATACGCAGTATTTT
>TRBV20-1|TRBD2|many|TRBJ2-3
CSAGLRLAGEDTQYF
TGCAGTGCGGGGCTCAGACTAGCGGGAGAAGATACGCAGTATTTT
>TRBV7-2|TRBD1|few|TRBJ1-1
CASSLPTGSMNTEAFF
TGTGCCAGCAGCTTACCGACAGGGTCGATGAACACTGAAGCTTTCTTT
>TRBV15|.|many|TRBJ2-3
CATSRPNWDEDPDTQYF
TGTGCCACCAGCAGACCAAACTGGGACGAGGACCCAGATACGCAGTATTTT
>TRBV27|.|many|TRBJ2-1
CASSFYGNEQFF
TGTGCCAGCAGTTTTTATGGCAATGAGCAGTTCTTC
>TRBV7-9|.|few|TRBJ2-2
CASTLRGTGELFF
TGTGCCAGCACCCTTAGGGGGACCGGGGAGCTGTTTTTT
>TRBV20-1|TRBD2|.|TRBJ2-6
CSAQREGTGANVPTF
TGCAGTGCGCAGCGGGAGGGGACTGGGGCCAACGTCCCGACTTTC
>TRBV20-1|TRBD2|.|TRBJ2-1
CSARGWTGGKQFF
TGCAGTGCTAGAGGTTGGACGGGAGGTAAGCAGTTCTTC
>TRBV2|.|many|TRBJ1-2
CASSEARAGYGYTF
TGTGCCAGCAGTGAAGCGAGGGCTGGCTATGGCTACACCTTC
>TRBV20-1|.|many|TRBJ2-1
CSARGAGGGQQFF
TGCAGTGCTAGAGGGGCAGGAGGGGGGCAGCAGTTCTTC
>TRBV6-4|.|few|TRBJ2-1
CASSVGRGGNNEQFF
TGTGCCAGCAGTGTAGGGCGCGGTGGTAACAATGAGCAGTTCTTC
>TRBV19|.|few|TRBJ1-4
CASKRKETTNEKLFF
TGTGCCAGTAAGAGAAAGGAGACGACTAATGAAAAACTGTTTTTT
>TRBV12-3/TRBV12-4|TRBD1|many|TRBJ1-5
CASSTGGGSQPQHF
TGTGCCAGCAGTACGGGAGGGGGCAGTCAGCCCCAGCATTTT
>TRBV20-1|.|many|TRBJ2-7
CSAKTVPSYEQYF
TGCAGTGCTAAGACAGTACCCTCCTACGAGCAGTACTTC
>TRBV20-1|.|many|TRBJ2-3
CSARVEGYRTDTQYF
TGCAGTGCTAGGGTTGAGGGCTACCGCACAGATACGCAGTATTTT
>TRBV19|.|.|TRBJ2-3
CASSIGLSSTDTQYF
TGTGCCAGTAGTATAGGGTTGTCTAGCACAGATACGCAGTATTTT
>TRBV5-1|.|.|TRBJ1-1
CTSSLGAGENTEAFF
TGCACCAGCAGCTTGGGGGCAGGAGAGAACACTGAAGCTTTCTTT
>TRBV15|.|.|TRBJ2-3
CATSAATEDTQYF
TGTGCCACCAGCGCTGCTACCGAAGATACGCAGTATTTT
>TRBV6-2/TRBV6-3|TRBD2|many|TRBJ2-3
CASTTSGSTDTQYF
TGTGCCAGCACCACTAGCGGGAGCACAGATACGCAGTATTTT
>TRBV7-8|.|many|TRBJ2-7
CASSPGRGPPEEQYF
TGTGCCAGCAGCCCCGGTCGGGGGCCCCCAGAGGAGCAGTACTTC
>TRBV28|.|many|TRBJ2-2
CASKSHTGELFF
TGTGCCAGCAAGAGTCACACCGGGGAGCTGTTTTTT
>TRBV11-2|TRBD1|few|TRBJ1-6
CASSQTGGANSPLHF
TGTGCCAGCAGCCAGACAGGGGGCGCGAATTCACCCCTCCACTTT
>TRBV15|TRBD2|.|TRBJ2-5
CATSGGGSQETQYF
TGTGCCACCTCGGGGGGGGGGTCCCAAGAGACCCAGTACTTC
>TRBV29-1|.|few|TRBJ2-5
CSVGGLGETQYF
TGCAGCGTTGGCGGATTGGGGGAGACCCAGTACTTC
>TRBV28|.|.|TRBJ1-2
CASGPTENYGYTF
TGTGCCAGCGGTCCGACAGAAAACTATGGCTACACCTTC
>TRBV6-5|TRBD2|.|TRBJ2-5
CASSFEAGGQETQYF
TGTGCCAGCAGTTTCGAAGCGGGAGGGCAAGAGACCCAGTACTTC
>TRBV2|TRBD1|many|TRBJ1-1
CASRATGVSEAFF
TGTGCCAGCAGAGCGACAGGGGTCAGTGAAGCTTTCTTT
>TRBV27|TRBD1|many|TRBJ1-5
CASSLSRQGNQPQHF
TGTGCCAGCAGTTTATCGAGACAGGGAAATCAGCCCCAGCATTTT